This is a list of T cell receptor beta chains from one sample in a study of T cell changes during pregnancy in multiple sclerosis. Clones were read by immunoSEQ multiplex PCR, and TCRdb kept only the in-frame ones, dropping some. The sample has around 58,000 clones, about 90% seen once; the top ten hold 0.4% to 0.5%. Sequencing was performed on CD4+ T cells from peripheral blood mononuclear cells, taken after pregnancy. The origin of the receptors is a female donor in good health, enrolled as a control in a pregnancy study. Both conserved end residues are part of each CDR3. A D gene is named only where the DNA matches it firmly. Only some rows state a clone size, as once, few, many or a class for expanded clones.

j_call d_call clone_size v_call cdr3_aa cdr3_nt
TRBJ2-2 TRBD1 . TRBV2 CASSVRGRGELFF TGTGCCAGCAGTGTCAGGGGGCGAGGGGAGCTGTTTTTT
TRBJ1-5 TRBD1 once TRBV19 CASSSTGDQPQHF TGTGCCAGTAGTTCGACAGGGGATCAGCCCCAGCATTTT
TRBJ2-2 . . TRBV9 CASTSQGGELFF TGTGCCAGCACCTCCCAGGGCGGGGAGCTGTTTTTT
TRBJ2-5 TRBD2 . TRBV5-1 CASSLGGGGTGETQYF TGCGCCAGCAGCTTGGGGGGCGGGGGGACCGGAGAGACCCAGTACTTC
TRBJ2-5 . . TRBV6-6 CASSPPGGETQYF TGTGCCAGCAGTCCCCCGGGGGGCGAGACCCAGTACTTC
TRBJ2-5 . . TRBV7-2 CASSLVTERETQYF TGTGCCAGCAGCTTAGTGACCGAGCGCGAGACCCAGTACTTC
TRBJ2-1 TRBD2 . TRBV4-3 CASSQDYSGYNEQFF TGCGCCAGCAGCCAAGACTATAGCGGGTACAATGAGCAGTTCTTC
TRBJ1-2 . . TRBV7-6 CASSSSTGYGYTF TGTGCCAGCAGCTCTTCTACAGGGTATGGCTACACCTTC
TRBJ1-5 TRBD1 . TRBV19 CASSIRTGYSNQPQHF TGTGCCAGTAGTATACGGACAGGTTATAGCAATCAGCCCCAGCATTTT
TRBJ2-5 TRBD2 . TRBV19 CASGEAGLGETQYF TGTGCCAGTGGCGAAGCGGGGCTAGGGGAGACCCAGTACTTC
TRBJ2-5 . . TRBV4-1 CASSQEGHNGQETQYF TGCGCCAGCAGCCAAGAAGGTCACAACGGGCAAGAGACCCAGTACTTC
TRBJ2-2 . . TRBV11-1 CASSLGQSETGELFF TGTGCCAGCAGCTTGGGACAAAGCGAGACCGGGGAGCTGTTTTTT
TRBJ1-2 . . TRBV5-5 CASSLVRGRDGYTF TGTGCCAGCAGCTTGGTCAGGGGAAGGGATGGCTACACCTTC
TRBJ1-6 TRBD1 . TRBV12-5 CASGLGQGHSPLHF TGTGCTAGTGGTTTGGGACAGGGGCATTCACCCCTCCACTTT
TRBJ1-3 . . TRBV19 CATAGTLSGNTIYF TGTGCCACCGCCGGGACACTCTCTGGAAACACCATATATTTT
TRBJ2-5 . . TRBV6-1 CASRPGTQETQYF TGTGCCAGTAGACCGGGAACCCAAGAGACCCAGTACTTC
TRBJ2-5 . . TRBV6-5 CASSSIEETQYF TGTGCCAGCAGTTCGATAGAAGAGACCCAGTACTTC
TRBJ1-5 . many TRBV7-8 CASSLGYRGSEPQHF TGTGCCAGCAGCTTAGGGTATCGAGGATCGGAGCCCCAGCATTTT
TRBJ1-2 TRBD1 . TRBV2 CASRRGLVYGYTF TGTGCCAGCCGCAGGGGGCTTGTGTATGGCTACACCTTC
TRBJ1-1 TRBD1 . TRBV10-3 CAISERTGGRNTEAFF TGTGCCATCAGTGAGAGGACAGGGGGGAGGAACACTGAAGCTTTCTTT
TRBJ2-7 TRBD1 . TRBV5-4 CASSPDRGRIYEQYF TGTGCCAGCAGCCCCGACAGGGGGCGCATTTACGAGCAGTACTTC
TRBJ1-4 . . TRBV6-6 CASSSGTNEKLFF TGTGCCAGCAGTTCGGGGACTAATGAAAAACTGTTTTTT
TRBJ1-1 . . TRBV2 CASSVAGENTEAFF TGTGCCAGCAGTGTGGCAGGGGAGAACACTGAAGCTTTCTTT
TRBJ2-3 . . TRBV5-4 CASSPQQYTDTQYF TGTGCCAGCAGCCCCCAACAGTACACAGATACGCAGTATTTT
TRBJ1-2 . . TRBV5-6 CASSLGPGNDYGYTF TGTGCCAGCAGCTTGGGGCCGGGGAACGACTATGGCTACACCTTC
TRBJ1-1 . once TRBV10-3 CAISEFWGENTEAFF TGTGCCATCAGTGAGTTTTGGGGCGAGAACACTGAAGCTTTCTTT
TRBJ2-1 TRBD2 . TRBV7-9 CASSLAGGDHEQFF TGTGCCAGCAGCTTGGCGGGGGGGGATCATGAGCAGTTCTTC
TRBJ1-1 . . TRBV7-2 CASSQEQGYTEAFF TGTGCCAGCAGCCAAGAACAGGGTTACACTGAAGCTTTCTTT
TRBJ2-5 . . TRBV14 CASSPNRGGETQYF TGTGCCAGCAGCCCAAACAGGGGGGGAGAGACCCAGTACTTC
TRBJ2-3 TRBD1 once TRBV6-1 CASSARQGSLTDTQYF TGTGCCAGCAGTGCCCGACAGGGTAGCTTGACAGATACGCAGTATTTT
TRBJ2-3 . . TRBV30 CAWTKGGTDTQYF TGTGCCTGGACTAAGGGGGGCACAGATACGCAGTATTTT
TRBJ1-4 . . TRBV7-9 CASSLNQGSNEKLFF TGTGCCAGCAGCTTAAATCAGGGATCCAATGAAAAACTGTTTTTT
TRBJ1-2 . . TRBV7-5 CARSNPTGARYGYTF TGTGCCAGAAGTAATCCCACAGGGGCAAGGTATGGCTACACCTTC
TRBJ1-6 . . TRBV2 CASSEEHGRANSPLHF TGTGCCAGCAGTGAGGAACACGGCAGGGCCAATTCACCCCTCCACTTT
TRBJ1-5 . few TRBV7-2 CASSFRQGWSNQPQHF TGTGCCAGCAGCTTTCGCCAGGGTTGGAGCAATCAGCCCCAGCATTTT
TRBJ1-2 TRBD1 . TRBV7-3 CASSPGGQLLNYGYTF TGTGCCAGCAGCCCCGGGGGACAGCTCCTTAACTATGGCTACACCTTC
TRBJ1-5 TRBD1 . TRBV11-2 CASSRTGTVMSNQPQHF TGTGCCAGCAGCCGGACAGGGACGGTTATGAGCAATCAGCCCCAGCATTTT
TRBJ2-6 . . TRBV5-1 CASSLAVAGTGANVLTF TGCGCCAGCAGCTTGGCCGTCGCAGGGACTGGGGCCAACGTCCTGACTTTC
TRBJ2-5 TRBD2 . TRBV5-4 CASSLGLAEQQETQYF TGTGCCAGCAGCTTGGGGCTAGCGGAGCAACAAGAGACCCAGTACTTC
TRBJ2-7 . . TRBV7-9 CASSLAGSPRGEQYF TGTGCCAGCAGCTTAGCGGGATCCCCCCGAGGGGAGCAGTACTTC
TRBJ1-1 . . TRBV14 CASSQDLSLTEAFF TGTGCCAGCAGCCAAGATTTATCCTTGACTGAAGCTTTCTTT
TRBJ1-2 TRBD1 . TRBV6-5 CASSRTGRDYGYTF TGTGCCAGCAGCCGGACAGGGAGGGACTATGGCTACACCTTC
TRBJ2-5 TRBD2 once TRBV5-5 CASSAGTGGQETQYF TGTGCCAGCAGCGCCGGGACGGGGGGACAAGAGACCCAGTACTTC
TRBJ1-1 . . TRBV7-3 CASSLDGGSLNEAFF TGTGCCAGCAGCTTAGATGGGGGGAGCCTGAATGAAGCTTTCTTT
TRBJ1-2 . once TRBV13 CASSLGRGRGYTF TGTGCCAGCAGCTTAGGCAGGGGCCGCGGCTACACCTTC
TRBJ1-3 . . TRBV6-5 CASSYRGISGNTIYF TGTGCCAGCAGTTACCGGGGAATCTCTGGAAACACCATATATTTT
TRBJ2-2 TRBD2 . TRBV7-2 CASSFRGVIGELFF TGTGCCAGCAGCTTCCGGGGGGTTATCGGGGAGCTGTTTTTT
TRBJ1-1 . . TRBV30 CAWSGTENTEAFF TGTGCCTGGAGTGGTACAGAGAACACTGAAGCTTTCTTT
TRBJ2-7 . once TRBV5-5 CASSLRGPPGDEQYF TGTGCCAGCAGCTTGCGAGGGCCGCCTGGGGACGAGCAGTACTTC